Below are 24 T cell receptor beta chains sequenced from a single sample in a study of blood T cell repertoires in COVID-19. This table comes from immunoSEQ multiplex PCR, and its TCRdb copy is limited to in-frame clones, with some not included. The repertoire includes about 98,000 clones, 65% to 85% of them detected once, and around 10% sits in the top ten. The sample taken for sequencing was peripheral blood. The receptors shown here come from an elderly woman with acute or convalescent COVID-19.

This chain joins TRBV27 and TRBJ1-1; 7 nucleotides match TRBD1. Germline V gives CDR1 MNHEY, CDR2 SMNVEV (reference sequence). The CDR3 sequence is 17 residues long. The V gene end was trimmed by 6 bases and the J gene end by 1 base; junction bases not matched to a gene: 14. CDR3 sequence reads: CASSPAARQGRNTEAFF. The CDR3 DNA sequence: TGTGCCAGCAGCCCAGCGGCTAGACAGGGACGGAACACTGAAGCTTTCTTT.

This rearrangement joins TRBV28 to TRBJ2-3; D may be TRBD2 (5 bases). V was trimmed by 3 bases and J by 3 bases, leaving 13 bases between them. The germline CDR1 and CDR2 sequences are MDHEN and SYDVKM. The CDR3 runs to 15 residues. CDR3 sequence reads: CASSLAGEGTDTQYF. The CDR3 DNA reads as TGTGCCAGCAGTTTGGCTGGCGAGGGTACAGATACGCAGTATTTT.

The V and J genes are TRBV5-1 and TRBJ2-3, with D maybe TRBD2 (5 bases). Between the trimmed V and J ends, which lost 4 bases and 0 bases, there was a span of 15 bases. The CDR3 has 16 amino acids. Per germline, CDR1 SGHRS and CDR2 YFSETQ. Here the CDR3 DNA reads TGCGCCAGCAGCCGGTCGGGGTCCCCTAGCACAGATACGCAGTATTTT. It yields the protein CASSRSGSPSTDTQYF. Full variable domain (outside the CDR3, taken from reference TRBV5-1 and TRBJ2-3): KAGVTQTPRYLIKTRGQQVTLSCSPISGHRSVSWYQQTPGQGLQFLFEYFSETQRNKGNFPGRFSGRQFSNSRSEMNVSTLELGDSALYLCASSRSGSPSTDTQYFGPGTRLTVL.

This clone was found once. The gene calls are TRBV7-2 and TRBJ2-3; the D gene is possibly TRBD2 (5 bases). Between the trimmed V and J ends, which lost 1 base and 2 bases, there was a span of 13 bases. This CDR3 spans 16 amino acids. CDR1 and CDR2 from the germline V gene are SGHTA and FQGNSA. The DNA of the CDR3 is TGTGCCAGCAGCTTAGGGACTCGTATACTCACAGATACGCAGTATTTT. Its protein product is CASSLGTRILTDTQYF.

CDR3 residues: CASSSGTGNTEAFF. CDR3 sequence (DNA): TGCGCCAGCAGCTCTGGGACAGGCAACACTGAAGCTTTCTTT. The chain links TRBV5-1 to TRBJ1-1; TRBD1 aligns across 8 bases. The CDR3 consists of 14 residues. V was pared by 3 bases and J by 2 bases, with 3 bases of the junction left unmatched. Germline CDR1 SGHRS, CDR2 YFSETQ.

The rearrangement links TRBV5-4 to TRBJ1-2; D unresolved. Trimming took off 1 base at V and 0 bases at J, with 7 bases between the two ends. CDR1 and CDR2 from the germline V gene are SGHNT and YYREEE (reference sequence). The CDR3 spans 14 residues. CDR3: CASSLYGANYGYTF. The CDR3, as DNA: TGTGCCAGCAGCTTGTACGGAGCTAACTATGGCTACACCTTC.

The chain recombines TRBV6-2 or TRBV6-3 with TRBJ1-6, with a possible D match to TRBD1 (5 bases). The CDR3 length is 13 residues. Germline assignment: CDR1 MNHEY and CDR2 SVGEGT. Between the trimmed V and J ends, which lost 5 bases and 10 bases, there was a span of 12 bases. The CDR3 reads CASSVQGGSPLHF. The CDR3 DNA reads TGTGCCAGCAGTGTTCAGGGAGGATCACCCCTCCACTTT.

The CDR3 region is CASSLQGRNGYTF. CDR3 DNA: TGTGCCAGCAGCTTACAGGGCAGGAATGGCTACACCTTC. This chain uses TRBV7-2 with TRBJ1-2; D is possibly TRBD1 (5 bases). Trimming took off 2 bases at V and 6 bases at J, with 10 bases between the two ends. The CDR3 sequence is 13 residues long. Germline V gene sequence: CDR1 SGHTA, CDR2 FQGNSA. The full variable domain, rest sourced from reference TRBV7-2 and TRBJ1-2, is GAGVSQSPSNKVTEKGKDVELRCDPISGHTALYWYRQSLGQGLEFLIYFQGNSAPDKSGLPSDRFSAERTGGSVSTLTIQRTQQEDSAVYLCASSLQGRNGYTFGSGTRLTVV.

The chain recombines TRBV5-6 with TRBJ1-6; 8 nucleotides agree with TRBD1. Germline CDR1 is SGHDT and CDR2 is YYEEEE. V shed 1 base, J shed 9 bases, and the junction held 3 bases outside the gene matches. The CDR3 extends over 14 amino acids. The CDR3 reads CASSLTGGISPLHF. In nucleotides, the CDR3 is TGTGCCAGCAGCTTGACAGGGGGGATTTCACCCCTCCACTTT.

The CDR3 bases are TGTGCCAGCAGCTTGGAACTAGCGGGGGGAGGGACCCAGTACTTC. The encoded protein is CASSLELAGGGTQYF. The gene calls are TRBV5-4 and TRBJ2-5; TRBD2 aligns across 12 bases. The length of the CDR3 is 15 residues. Germline CDR1 is SGHNT and CDR2 is YYREEE (reference sequence). V dropped 0 bases and J dropped 7; count of bases not matched to a gene: 4.

The chain combines TRBV6-2 or TRBV6-3 with TRBJ2-7, with 9 bases fitting TRBD1. V trimming: 6 bases; J trimming: 2 bases; junction bases outside the gene matches: 5. The CDR3 contains 14 residues. Germline loops: CDR1 MNHEY, CDR2 SVGEGT. Written as DNA, the CDR3 is TGTGCCAGCAGCCCAACAGGGGGCCCCTACGAGCAGTACGTC. This gives the protein CASSPTGGPYEQYV.

The chain is built from TRBV4-2 and TRBJ2-5, with 7 nucleotides matching TRBD2. The CDR3 covers 15 residues. V gave up 4 bases and J gave up 0 bases; unmatched junction bases: 5. Germline CDR1 LGHNA, CDR2 YNFKEQ. The CDR3 protein is CASSRTSVNQETQYF. CDR3 DNA sequence: TGTGCCAGCAGCCGTACTAGCGTTAACCAAGAGACCCAGTACTTC.

The CDR3 is CACAKTGNTIYF. The CDR3 DNA is TGTGCCTGCGCTAAGACTGGAAACACCATATATTTT. The chain uses TRBV30 and TRBJ1-3, with no clear D. With 6 bases removed from V and 2 bases from J, the gap between germline ends came to 8 bases. This CDR3 contains 12 residues. Germline CDR1 and CDR2: GTSNPN and SVGIG (reference sequence).

The rearrangement joins TRBV28 to TRBJ2-3; 8 bases align to TRBD2. This CDR3 has 15 amino acids. Trimming at V came to 8 bases and at J to 0 bases, leaving 7 bases not matched to a gene. Germline V gene sequence: CDR1 MDHEN, CDR2 SYDVKM. Here the CDR3 DNA reads TGTGCCAGCGCGGCGAGCGGGGGTAGCACAGATACGCAGTATTTT. Its translation: CASAASGGSTDTQYF.

The CDR3 loop reads CATSTTPHRGSGNTIYF. DNA of the CDR3: TGTGCCACCAGCACTACTCCTCACAGGGGCTCTGGAAACACCATATATTTT. The chain joins TRBV15 to TRBJ1-3; 7 nucleotides align to TRBD1. The ends lost 4 bases at V and 0 bases at J; junction bases unmatched: 9. CDR1 LNHNV and CDR2 YYDKDF come from the germline V gene (reference sequence). CDR3 length equals 17 residues.

CDR3 in DNA: TGTGCCACCAGTGAAAAGCGGACTAGCACAGATACGCAGTATTTT. Protein sequence: CATSEKRTSTDTQYF. The chain links TRBV24-1 to TRBJ2-3, with TRBD2 as a possible D gene (5 bases). Germline CDR1 reads KGHDR; CDR2 reads SFDVKD. Trimming removed 4 bases from V and 0 bases from J, with 10 bases in between. This CDR3 comprises 15 residues.

This clone was detected only a few times. This chain joins TRBV24-1 and TRBJ2-6; D possibly corresponds to TRBD1 (6 bases). CDR1 is KGHDR, CDR2 SFDVKD, per germline. Deletions cut 2 bases from V and 4 bases from J, with 14 bases between. This CDR3 is built from 17 residues. The CDR3 DNA is TGTGCCACCAGTGATTCCAAAACAGGGTCAGGGGCCAACGTCCTGACTTTC. This codes for CATSDSKTGSGANVLTF.

The DNA for the CDR3 is TGTGCCAGCAGTAACGAGGGTCTCGGAAACACCATATATTTT. Its protein is CASSNEGLGNTIYF. The chain joins TRBV28 to TRBJ1-3; D not resolved. CDR1 is MDHEN, CDR2 SYDVKM, per germline. Trimming removed 5 bases at V and 4 bases at J, with 12 bases between. This CDR3 is built from 14 residues.

The rearrangement uses TRBV10-2 and TRBJ2-1; weak D call: TRBD2 (5 bases). The V and J ends lost 7 bases and 0 bases respectively, with 10 bases between them. Germline V gene sequence: CDR1 WSHSY, CDR2 SAAADI. The CDR3 is 14 residues long. CDR3 bases: TGCGCCAGCAAGGGAGAGGGCTCCTACAATGAGCAGTTCTTC. Protein product: CASKGEGSYNEQFF.

This clone came up once. The chain combines TRBV3-1 (or the pseudogene TRBV3-2) with TRBJ1-1; 9 bases fit TRBD1. Germline trimming cut 0 bases from V and 3 bases from J; bases unmatched to any gene: 8. The germline CDR1 and CDR2 sequences are LGHDT and YNNKEL (reference sequence). The length of the CDR3 is 17 residues. Here the CDR3 DNA reads TGTGCCAGCAGCCAAGACGCCCCACAGGGGGCGCACACTGAAGCTTTCTTT. This translates into CASSQDAPQGAHTEAFF.

The V gene is TRBV7-9, the J gene TRBJ1-2; 7 bases match TRBD1. J gave up 8 bases and V 11 bases, and 11 bases lay outside the gene matches. This CDR3 is 12 amino acids long. Germline V gene sequence: CDR1 SEHNR, CDR2 FQNEAQ (reference sequence). The chain's CDR3 is CAVGGGTWGYTF. The CDR3, as DNA: TGTGCCGTAGGGGGCGGGACCTGGGGCTACACCTTC.

The chain combines TRBV28 with TRBJ1-6, with 7 bases that match TRBD1. Germline-derived CDR1 and CDR2 are MDHEN and SYDVKM. V gave up 7 bases and J gave up 9 bases; unmatched junction bases: 9. The CDR3 runs 14 residues. In nucleotides, the CDR3 is TGTGCCAGCATCCTAAACAGGGGTCCTTCACCCCTCCACTTT. Translated, it gives CASILNRGPSPLHF.

The CDR3 loop reads CASSETGAQYV. The CDR3 nucleotides read TGTGCCAGCAGTGAGACTGGGGCGCAGTACGTC. The V call is TRBV12-3 or TRBV12-4, the J call TRBJ2-7; D possibly corresponds to TRBD1 (5 bases). The CDR3 is 11 residues long. V lost 5 bases and J lost 9, with 11 bases in between.

The rearrangement uses TRBV4-2 and TRBJ2-2; 8 nucleotides match TRBD1. Germline CDR1 and CDR2: LGHNA and YNFKEQ. V was pared by 4 bases and J by 3 bases, with 7 bases of the junction left unmatched. This CDR3 has 16 residues. CDR3: CASSPAQGADTGELFF. As DNA, the CDR3 is TGTGCCAGCAGCCCAGCCCAGGGGGCGGACACCGGGGAGCTGTTTTTT.